Sequencing of this T cell receptor beta chain was carried out in a study of blood T cell repertoires in COVID-19. Study overall: The origin of the acute and convalescent COVID-19 samples was the United States, Italy and Spain.

The study assigned cohorts using participant-reported clinical history. In the original processing: Reference gene primer amplification gave estimated nucleated cell counts. Sequenced by immunoSEQ multiplex PCR; TCRdb stores in-frame clones only, minus some. V, J and clone size reflect that table, while D and trimming were determined from the DNA. The repertoire holds roughly 400,000 clones, with 75% to 90% as singletons. The receptor's source is a man in his thirties or forties who had recovered from COVID-19. Sequencing used PBMCs or T cells enriched from blood (not recorded which).

The CDR3 here is CASGSGGGEQFF. CDR3 nucleotide sequence: TGTGCTAGTGGTTCCGGCGGCGGTGAGCAGTTCTTC. The V call is TRBV12-5, the J call TRBJ2-1; D call uncertain. The V and J ends lost 4 bases and 9 bases respectively, with 10 bases between them. This CDR3 spans 12 amino acids. CDR1 and CDR2 from the germline V gene are LGHNT and FRNRAP.